The 31 T cell receptor beta chains presented below share a single source sample, sequenced in a study of CD8+CD57+ T cells in acquired aplastic anemia. Genomic DNA templated the TCR beta VDJ and CDR3 profiling. TCRdb re-called the reads with MiXCR, one entry per CDR3 protein. The sample holds around 250,000 distinct CDR3 sequences, 45% to 70% seen once. Sequenced sample: sorted CD4+, CD8+, or CD8+CD57+ T cells (not recorded which) from PBMCs. Source of these receptors: a human donor with severe aplastic anemia or a healthy control (not recorded which).

This clonotype has only a few counts. This chain connects TRBV7-9 to TRBJ1-6; no definite D call. There are 11 residues in the CDR3. Per the germline V gene, CDR1 is SEHNR and CDR2 is FQNEAQ (reference sequence). V was shortened by 2 bases and J by 10 bases, with 3 bases between the two germline ends. The CDR3 DNA sequence: TGTGCCAGCAGCTTACAATCACCCCTCCACTTT. Amino acids: CASSLQSPLHF.

In its sample, this clonotype was seen many times. The V and J genes are TRBV20-1 and TRBJ2-2, with a tentative D call TRBD2 (7 bases). With 1 base removed from V and 5 bases from J, the gap between germline ends came to 17 bases. CDR3 length: 16 residues. Germline CDR1 DFQATT, CDR2 SNEGSKA (reference sequence). CDR3 region: CSARVWGGTATGELFF. The CDR3 DNA is TGCAGTGCTAGAGTCTGGGGGGGCACCGCGACCGGGGAGCTGTTTTTT.

This clonotype was observed a single time. This sequence joins TRBV9 and TRBJ1-2; D not certain. Trimming stripped 1 base from V and 4 bases from J, with 14 bases between. The CDR3 extends over 15 amino acids. Germline V lookup: CDR1 SGDLS, CDR2 YYNGEE. The CDR3 loop is CASSVKEHSIYGYTF. The DNA of the CDR3 is TGTGCCAGCAGCGTAAAGGAACATTCAATCTATGGCTACACCTTC.

The chain couples TRBV20-1 to TRBJ1-2; the D is unclear. V was cut by 5 bases and J by 1 base, with 8 bases left in between. The CDR3 runs 12 residues. Germline V gene data show CDR1 as DFQATT and CDR2 as SNEGSKA (reference sequence). The CDR3 here is CSAPEVNYGYTF. Written as DNA, the CDR3 is TGCAGTGCTCCGGAAGTTAACTATGGCTACACCTTC.

This clonotype was found many times. This sequence joins TRBV6-2 or TRBV6-3 and TRBJ2-1, with 7 bases aligning to TRBD2. The CDR3 spans 12 residues. Germline V gene data show CDR1 as MNHEY and CDR2 as SVGEGT. V was clipped by 2 bases and J by 12 bases; unmatched bases: 4. This CDR3 reads CASSYKRGPQFF. CDR3 bases: TGTGCCAGCAGTTACAAGCGGGGCCCGCAGTTCTTC.

The chain couples TRBV5-6 to TRBJ2-1; perhaps TRBD1 as D (6 bases). The CDR3 sequence is 15 residues long. Germline values: CDR1 SGHDT, CDR2 YYEEEE. Trimming took off 0 bases at V and 8 bases at J, with 15 bases between the two ends. The CDR3 loop is CASSLGWGLAHEQFF. The CDR3 DNA is TGTGCCAGCAGCTTGGGATGGGGGCTAGCCCATGAGCAGTTCTTC.

The DNA for the CDR3 is TGTGCCAGCAGCTTAGGGGGGGTCGAGCAAGAGACCCAGTACTTC. It codes for CASSLGGVEQETQYF. The chain carries TRBV7-8 and TRBJ2-5; the D gene is possibly TRBD2 (6 bases). This CDR3 has 15 residues. From germline, CDR1 is SGHVS and CDR2 FQNEAQ. Trimming removed 1 base from V and 2 bases from J, with 11 bases in between.

The table lists this clonotype with many counts. The chain is built from TRBV6-2 or TRBV6-3 and TRBJ2-7; D is uncertain. CDR3 size: 18 residues. Deletions cut 7 bases from V and 0 bases from J, with 25 bases between. CDR1 is MNHEY and CDR2 is SVGEGT in the germline V gene. The CDR3 loop reads CASTPEAGRAAHSYEQYF. The CDR3 nucleotides read TGTGCCAGCACCCCCGAGGCTGGCCGGGCCGCCCACTCCTACGAGCAGTACTTC.

This chain connects TRBV14 to TRBJ2-1; D is possibly TRBD1 (6 bases). Germline CDR1 and CDR2: SGHDN and FVKESK. The CDR3 has 13 residues. V was cut by 6 bases and J by 10 bases, with 16 bases left in between. CDR3 protein: CASSDGQSWEQFF. The CDR3 DNA sequence: TGTGCCAGCAGTGATGGACAGTCCTGGGAGCAGTTCTTC.

This clonotype was seen ten or more times. The chain is built from TRBV20-1 and TRBJ1-1, with D possibly being TRBD1 (5 bases). Germline CDR1 is DFQATT and CDR2 is SNEGSKA (reference sequence). This CDR3 contains 12 residues. The V end was cut by 3 bases, the J end by 4 bases, with 9 bases between. This chain's CDR3 is CSARGGVTEAFF. For the CDR3, the DNA is TGCAGTGCTAGGGGGGGGGTCACTGAAGCTTTCTTT.

Ten or more counts support this clonotype. The chain employs TRBV11-2 and TRBJ2-1; 9 bases agree with TRBD2. CDR3 length equals 15 residues. The germline V gene has CDR1 SGHAT and CDR2 FQNNGV. Trimming cost V 5 bases and J 9 bases; bases outside gene matches: 11. CDR3 DNA sequence: TGTGCCAGCAGCATCTGGGCGGGGGGGCCCGGTGAGCAGTTCTTC. Translated, it gives CASSIWAGGPGEQFF. Based on the CDR3 plus reference TRBV11-2 and TRBJ2-1, the full variable domain is EAGVAQSPRYKIIEKRQSVAFWCNPISGHATLYWYQQILGQGPKLLIQFQNNGVVDDSQLPKDRFSAERLKGVDSTLKIQPAKLEDSAVYLCASSIWAGGPGEQFFGPGTRLTVL.

The genes are TRBV12-3 or TRBV12-4 and TRBJ2-7, with 10 bases identical to TRBD1. The V segment lost 7 bases and the J segment 3 bases; nucleotides outside the gene matches: 9. CDR3 length equals 15 residues. CDR3 nucleotides: TGTGCCAGCACCACCCGGGACAGGGGATTCTACGAGCAGTACTTC. This sequence encodes CASTTRDRGFYEQYF.

As regards this clonotype: This could be a read error, since a much larger clone is one nucleotide away. The conserved closing phenylalanine or tryptophan is absent in this CDR3, likely reflecting a read error. The rearrangement links TRBV19 to TRBJ1-6; the D gene is possibly TRBD1 (6 bases). The ends were cut back, 11 bases at V and 7 bases at J, with 15 bases in the middle. The germline gives CDR1 LNHDA, CDR2 SQIVND (reference sequence). This CDR3 comprises 13 residues. The CDR3 sequence is CAWRLGGNSPLHL. CDR3 DNA: TGTGCCTGGAGGCTAGGGGGGAATTCACCCCTCCACCTT.

This clonotype was counted ten times or more. The chain joins TRBV2 to TRBJ2-7, with 10 bases aligning to TRBD1. The ends lost 9 bases at V and 6 bases at J; junction bases unmatched: 8. This CDR3 has 13 amino acids. Germline V CDR1 and CDR2: SNHLY, FYNNEI. CDR3: CASLRDRGTEQYF. Written as DNA, the CDR3 is TGTGCCAGTCTCCGGGACAGGGGCACCGAGCAGTACTTC.

This chain connects TRBV19 to TRBJ1-2, with D perhaps TRBD1 (5 bases). CDR3 length equals 15 residues. Germline lookup yields CDR1 LNHDA and CDR2 SQIVND (reference sequence). Trimming pared 0 bases from V and 4 bases from J, leaving 12 bases between. This chain's CDR3 is CASSIDPDRGYGYTF. The CDR3 nucleotides are TGTGCCAGTAGTATAGATCCCGACAGAGGCTATGGCTACACCTTC. The variable domain in full, completed from reference TRBV19 and TRBJ1-2, reads DGGITQSPKYLFRKEGQNVTLSCEQNLNHDAMYWYRQDPGQGLRLIYYSQIVNDFQKGDIAEGYSVSREKKESFPLTVTSAQKNPTAFYLCASSIDPDRGYGYTFGSGTRLTVV.

The table lists this clonotype with many counts. The chain has TRBV5-1 and TRBJ2-5; 8 positions match TRBD2. CDR3 length: 15 amino acids. Germline CDR1 SGHRS, CDR2 YFSETQ. J was trimmed by 3 bases and V by 3 bases; bases with no gene match: 7. The CDR3 is CASSSNGAGEETQYF. The DNA for the CDR3 is TGCGCCAGCAGCTCAAACGGAGCGGGGGAAGAGACCCAGTACTTC.

This rearrangement joins TRBV20-1 to TRBJ1-6; 7 bases fit TRBD1. Trimming cost V 7 bases and J 7 bases; bases outside gene matches: 10. This CDR3 is built from 14 residues. The germline V gene has CDR1 DFQATT and CDR2 SNEGSKA (reference sequence). This chain's CDR3 is CSGVRQGKNSPLHF. CDR3 nucleotides: TGCAGTGGGGTACGACAGGGTAAAAATTCACCCCTCCACTTT.

The V gene is TRBV20-1, the J gene TRBJ1-5, with D hard to call. With 6 bases removed from V and 4 bases from J, the gap between germline ends came to 10 bases. The CDR3 consists of 12 residues. Germline CDR1 reads DFQATT; CDR2 reads SNEGSKA (reference sequence). The CDR3 nucleotides read TGCAGTGCACGGCGTCTGAATCAGCCCCAGCATTTT. This sequence encodes CSARRLNQPQHF.

The CDR3 coding sequence is TGTGCCAGCAGCTCCACAGGCGCGTTGGGGTCAACCCTCCACTTT. The encoded protein is CASSSTGALGSTLHF. The rearrangement links TRBV7-3 to TRBJ1-6; a weak D match, TRBD1 (5 bases). The length of the CDR3 is 15 residues. Germline lookup yields CDR1 SGHTA and CDR2 FQGTGA. With 4 bases removed from V and 14 bases from J, the gap between germline ends came to 21 bases.

This rearrangement joins TRBV19 to TRBJ2-7; D gene unclear. Trimming pared 4 bases from V and 12 bases from J, leaving 10 bases between. From germline, CDR1 is LNHDA and CDR2 SQIVND (reference sequence). The CDR3 is made up of 10 amino acids. This chain's CDR3 is CASSTPRLYF. As DNA, the CDR3 is TGTGCCAGTAGTACGCCCCGCTTGTACTTC.

The CDR3 sequence: CASSLEPTGLTYEQYF. CDR3 sequence (DNA): TGCGCCAGCAGCTTGGAGCCAACAGGGCTAACCTACGAGCAGTACTTC. V gene TRBV5-1 combines with J gene TRBJ2-7; possibly TRBD1 for D (6 bases). The CDR3 is 16 amino acids. V lost 0 bases, J lost 2 bases, and 15 bases lay in between. The germline V gene encodes CDR1 SGHRS and CDR2 YFSETQ.

On this clonotype itself: One end of the junction varies from germline; a read error may be responsible. V and J are TRBV29-1 and TRBJ2-1; TRBD1 matches at 7 bases. Per the germline V gene, CDR1 is SQVTM and CDR2 is ANQGSEA. The CDR3 length is 15 residues. Written as DNA, the CDR3 is TGCAGCGTTTTTACAGGGGTCAACTCCTATAATGGGCAGTTCTTC. Translation: CSVFTGVNSYNGQFF.

This clonotype has ten or more counts. The chain employs TRBV5-1 and TRBJ2-6; 7 bases line up with TRBD1. The CDR3 loop spans 19 amino acids. CDR1 and CDR2 (germline): SGHRS, YFSETQ. J gave up 0 bases and V 2 bases, and 11 bases lay outside the gene matches. CDR3 sequence (DNA): TGCGCCAGCAGCTTTCAATCCGGGACAGCCGGCTCTGGGGCCAACGTCCTGACTTTC. Protein: CASSFQSGTAGSGANVLTF. Full variable domain (rest looked up from reference TRBV5-1 and TRBJ2-6): KAGVTQTPRYLIKTRGQQVTLSCSPISGHRSVSWYQQTPGQGLQFLFEYFSETQRNKGNFPGRFSGRQFSNSRSEMNVSTLELGDSALYLCASSFQSGTAGSGANVLTFGAGSRLTVL.

This clonotype was seen a handful of times. The chain carries TRBV28 and TRBJ1-1; D perhaps matches TRBD1 (6 bases). Germline values: CDR1 MDHEN, CDR2 SYDVKM. V shed 6 bases and J shed 3 bases, with 17 bases lying between them. The CDR3 extends over 15 amino acids. CDR3 loop: CASRKTTGFYTEAFF. DNA of the CDR3: TGTGCCAGCAGAAAGACTACAGGGTTCTACACTGAAGCTTTCTTT.

This clonotype has just one count. A much larger clonotype is one base distant, so this may be a read error. The rearrangement joins TRBV7-2 to TRBJ2-2, with D unresolved. This CDR3 comprises 11 residues. Germline V lookup: CDR1 SGHTA, CDR2 FQGNSA. V was cut by 5 bases and J by 7 bases, with 5 bases left in between. In DNA, the CDR3 is TGTGCCAGCAGCCAAGTCGGGGAGCTGTTTTTT. It translates to CASSQVGELFF.

This rearrangement joins TRBV7-2 to TRBJ2-7; possibly TRBD1 or TRBD2 for D (6 bases each). Germline CDR1 reads SGHTA; CDR2 reads FQGNSA. The CDR3 length is 15 residues. V was cut by 10 bases and J by 2 bases, with 21 bases left in between. The DNA for the CDR3 is TGTGCCAACAGTCCAATACCGGGGGCTACCTACGAGCAGTACTTC. Its translation: CANSPIPGATYEQYF. The entire variable domain, with the rest obtained from reference TRBV7-2 and TRBJ2-7, is as follows: GAGVSQSPSNKVTEKGKDVELRCDPISGHTALYWYRQSLGQGLEFLIYFQGNSAPDKSGLPSDRFSAERTGGSVSTLTIQRTQQEDSAVYLCANSPIPGATYEQYFGPGTRLTVT.

Details on this clonotype: A much larger clone is a single base away; this may be a read error. The rearrangement joins TRBV30 to TRBJ1-6; TRBD1 is a possible D gene (6 bases). The CDR3 has 13 amino acids. The germline gives CDR1 GTSNPN, CDR2 SVGIG (reference sequence). The V gene lost 3 bases and the J gene lost 7 bases, with 10 bases spanning the gap. Here the CDR3 DNA reads TGTGCCTGGAGGCTAAGGGGGAATTCACCCCTCCACTTT. Protein sequence: CAWRLRGNSPLHF. Full variable domain (rest looked up from reference TRBV30 and TRBJ1-6): SQTIHQWPATLVQPVGSPLSLECTVEGTSNPNLYWYRQAAGRGLQLLFYSVGIGQISSEVPQNLSASRPQDRQFILSSKKLLLSDSGFYLCAWRLRGNSPLHFGNGTRLTVT.

This clonotype was recorded many times. A read error may produce the germline difference seen at one junction end. The V and J genes are TRBV2 and TRBJ1-6, with no clear D. Germline-derived CDR1 and CDR2 are SNHLY and FYNNEI. The CDR3 is 13 amino acids. This chain's CDR3 is CASREAPFAPLHF. Written as DNA, the CDR3 is TGTGCCAGCAGAGAAGCCCCGTTTGCACCCCTCCACTTT.

The rearrangement uses TRBV7-7 and TRBJ2-1, with TRBD2 matching over 9 bases. Germline trimming cut 1 base from V and 5 bases from J; bases unmatched to any gene: 6. This CDR3 has 16 amino acids. The germline gives CDR1 SSHAT, CDR2 FNYEAQ (reference sequence). For the CDR3, the DNA is TGTGCCAGCAGCTTAGGCCTAGCGGGGAGAGACAATGAGCAGTTCTTC. Its translation: CASSLGLAGRDNEQFF. Combining the CDR3 with reference TRBV7-7 and TRBJ2-1 gives the whole variable domain GAGVSQSPRYKVTKRGQDVTLRCDPISSHATLYWYQQALGQGPEFLTYFNYEAQPDKSGLPSDRFSAERPEGSISTLTIQRTEQRDSAMYRCASSLGLAGRDNEQFFGPGTRLTVL.

This rearrangement joins TRBV2 to TRBJ1-6; D is ambiguous. Per germline, CDR1 SNHLY and CDR2 FYNNEI. The CDR3 is made up of 15 amino acids. V was cut by 6 bases and J by 10 bases, with 19 bases left in between. CDR3 nucleotide sequence: TGTGCCAGCAGCCATACCTATGAGCGGGAGTCACCCCTCCACTTT. Encoded protein: CASSHTYERESPLHF. The whole variable domain, remainder taken from reference TRBV2 and TRBJ1-6, is EPEVTQTPSHQVTQMGQEVILRCVPISNHLYFYWYRQILGQKVEFLVSFYNNEISEKSEIFDDQFSVERPDGSNFTLKIRSTKLEDSAMYFCASSHTYERESPLHFGNGTRLTVT.

The gene calls are TRBV20-1 and TRBJ2-3; 12 nucleotides align to TRBD1. V shed 3 bases and J 3 bases; nucleotides not matched to a gene: 4. The CDR3 extends over 15 amino acids. Germline-derived CDR1 and CDR2 are DFQATT and SNEGSKA (reference sequence). CDR3 sequence: CSARGQGALTDTQYF. The CDR3 DNA sequence: TGCAGTGCTAGGGGACAGGGGGCGCTTACAGATACGCAGTATTTT.